This T cell receptor beta chain was documented in a study of radiotherapy plus CTLA-4 blockade in lung cancer. The wider study: Objective responses emerged in 18% of patients, and 30% to 40% attained disease control.

This clone was seen only once. Its antigen is unknown. Lung cancer patients with chemo-refractory metastatic non-small-cell disease were given focal radiation plus CTLA-4 blockade with ipilimumab. This table comes from immunoSEQ multiplex PCR, and its TCRdb copy is limited to in-frame clones, with some not included. The sample lists tens of thousands of clones; 73% were seen once. The germline CDR1 and CDR2 sequences are MNHNY and SVGAGI (reference sequence). The CDR3 consists of 12 residues. The ends were cut back, 2 bases at V and 7 bases at J, with 3 bases in the middle. Study-level results: Per reports, early blood T cell clone dynamics, plus interferon-beta, forecast response most strongly. After radiotherapy and ipilimumab, tumor-derived clones expanded in peripheral blood.

The source is a human donor with non-small cell lung cancer who had a complete response to radiotherapy plus ipilimumab. The sequenced sample was peripheral blood, obtained from a patient treated with radiotherapy plus ipilimumab. The chain links TRBV6-6 to TRBJ1-6; D is unresolved. In nucleotides, the CDR3 is TGTGCCAGCAGTTACCGGAATTCACCCCTCCACTTT. Translation gives CASSYRNSPLHF.